A single sample is the source of the 13 T cell receptor beta chains below, sequenced in a study of cytomegalovirus exposure and HLA in healthy donors. PCR primers comprised 60 Vbeta and 13 Jbeta primers. Profiling relied on immunoSEQ multiplex PCR, and the TCRdb table lists in-frame clones only, not all of them. The sample includes approximately 140,000 clones, approximately 76% of them seen just once. The specimen was PBMCs. Every receptor here comes from a man aged 35 to 55 in good health and CMV-seronegative.

The rearrangement uses TRBV10-3 and TRBJ1-2, with 7 bases identical to TRBD1. Looked up from germline, CDR1 is ENHRY and CDR2 is SYGVKD. This CDR3 comprises 16 residues. V was pared by 1 base and J by 4 bases, with 9 bases of the junction left unmatched. DNA for the CDR3: TGTGCCATCAGTGAGTTCGAAACAGGGGAGGTCTATGGCTACACCTTC. This translates into CAISEFETGEVYGYTF.

The J gene is TRBJ2-5, the V gene TRBV6-6, with TRBD2 matching over 10 bases. The J call could be wrong; TRBJ2-7 is a better fit for the DNA end. The V gene's germline CDR1 is MNHNY and CDR2 SVGAGI (reference sequence). The CDR3 totals 15 residues. CDR3 protein: CASSGTSASPYEQYF. CDR3 DNA sequence: TGTGCCAGCAGTGGGACTAGCGCGAGCCCCTACGAGCAGTACTTC.

The rearrangement joins TRBV19 to TRBJ2-2; no reliable D call. V lost 7 bases, J lost 7 bases, and 10 bases lay in between. The germline CDR1 and CDR2 sequences are LNHDA and SQIVND (reference sequence). The CDR3 contains 12 residues. In DNA form, the CDR3 reads TGTGCCAGTAACGACTTGAACGGGGAGCTGTTTTTT. Its translation: CASNDLNGELFF.

In this sample, this clone turned up once. The chain employs TRBV19 and TRBJ2-1, with TRBD2 matching 9 bases. The CDR3 contains 16 residues. V was clipped by 5 bases and J by 0 bases; unmatched bases: 5. CDR1 and CDR2 from the germline V gene are LNHDA and SQIVND (reference sequence). The CDR3 here is CASSPLAGSSYNEQFF. CDR3 DNA sequence: TGTGCCAGTAGTCCTCTAGCGGGAAGCTCCTACAATGAGCAGTTCTTC. The full variable domain, its missing parts supplied by reference TRBV19 and TRBJ2-1, is DGGITQSPKYLFRKEGQNVTLSCEQNLNHDAMYWYRQDPGQGLRLIYYSQIVNDFQKGDIAEGYSVSREKKESFPLTVTSAQKNPTAFYLCASSPLAGSSYNEQFFGPGTRLTVL.

The chain has TRBV7-9 and TRBJ2-7; 8 bases align to TRBD2. The V gene end was trimmed by 5 bases and the J gene end by 0 bases; junction bases not matched to a gene: 9. CDR3 length: 16 residues. In germline, CDR1 is SEHNR, CDR2 FQNEAQ (reference sequence). The chain's CDR3 is CASSQPGRGASYEQYF. Written as DNA, the CDR3 is TGTGCCAGCAGCCAACCGGGGCGGGGGGCCTCCTACGAGCAGTACTTC.

The chain links TRBV7-8 to TRBJ1-4, with 11 bases fitting TRBD1. CDR3 length: 17 residues. CDR1 is SGHVS and CDR2 is FQNEAQ in the germline V gene. V was pared by 2 bases and J by 3 bases, with 5 bases of the junction left unmatched. CDR3 residues: CASSLYGQGASNEKLFF. The CDR3 DNA reads TGTGCCAGCAGCTTATACGGACAGGGGGCCTCTAATGAAAAACTGTTTTTT.

The chain uses TRBV18 and TRBJ1-1; the D gene is possibly TRBD1 (5 bases). V was shortened by 5 bases and J by 0 bases, with 13 bases between the two germline ends. The germline V gene has CDR1 KGHSH and CDR2 LQKENI. This CDR3 has 15 amino acids. The CDR3 DNA reads TGTGCCAGCTCATCTCAGACAGACCTGAACACTGAAGCTTTCTTT. Encoded protein: CASSSQTDLNTEAFF.

Comment on this clone: A junction boundary mismatches the germline segment, possibly from a read error. The chain links TRBV7-9 to TRBJ2-5, with D perhaps matching TRBD2 (6 bases). The CDR3 is 13 residues long. Germline CDR1 SEHNR, CDR2 FQNEAQ (reference sequence). The CDR3 DNA follows: TGTTCCAGCAGCCGCGGGATACAAGAGACCCAGTACTTC. Its protein is CSSSRGIQETQYF.

This clone was detected once. The rearrangement uses TRBV5-1 and TRBJ1-1; unclear D gene. The germline CDR1 and CDR2 sequences are SGHRS and YFSETQ. With 0 bases removed from V and 4 bases from J, the gap between germline ends came to 4 bases. The CDR3 extends over 12 amino acids. The CDR3 region is CASSLGSTEAFF. The CDR3 nucleotides read TGCGCCAGCAGCTTGGGCAGCACTGAAGCTTTCTTT.

The V call is TRBV2, the J call TRBJ2-7; possible D gene TRBD2, 6 bases. From germline, CDR1 is SNHLY and CDR2 FYNNEI. V lost 6 bases and J 0 bases, leaving 21 bases between the germline ends. This CDR3 has 17 residues. As DNA, the CDR3 is TGTGCCAGCAGCCCACTAGGGGAGGCGGGGATCTCCTACGAGCAGTACTTC. This translates into CASSPLGEAGISYEQYF.

J is TRBJ2-3 and V is TRBV2; 8 bases align to TRBD1. Germline CDR1 reads SNHLY; CDR2 reads FYNNEI. Unmatched junction bases numbered 11, after V lost 6 bases and J lost 3 bases. The CDR3 totals 16 residues. The CDR3 DNA reads as TGTGCCAGCAGACTCTTAGGACAGGGTGGGACAGATACGCAGTATTTT. It encodes CASRLLGQGGTDTQYF.

This clone was observed a handful of times. Other nucleotide sequences from this sample produce the same CDR3. The gene calls are TRBV5-4 and TRBJ2-7, with 8 bases identical to TRBD1. The CDR3 is 15 amino acids. With 0 bases clipped from V and 2 bases from J, the junction kept 4 bases outside the gene matches. In germline, CDR1 is SGHNT, CDR2 YYREEE (reference sequence). In DNA form, the CDR3 reads TGTGCCAGCAGCTTGGGACAGGGGAAGACCTACGAGCAGTACTTC. It specifies CASSLGQGKTYEQYF.

In its sample, this clone was seen a few times. This chain connects TRBV15 to TRBJ1-1, with D unclear. Germline V gene sequence: CDR1 LNHNV, CDR2 YYDKDF (reference sequence). With 1 base removed from V and 0 bases from J, the gap between germline ends came to 6 bases. The CDR3 is 14 residues long. CDR3 DNA: TGTGCCACCAGCAGAGGCAGATTGAACACTGAAGCTTTCTTT. It is translated as CATSRGRLNTEAFF.